This T cell receptor (beta chain) originates from a study of blood T cells in healthy people across ages. Study in general: The capture of about one barcoded beta molecule per two T cells was achieved by template switching. Study-wide results and limits: Unsorted PBMCs prevented conclusive naive versus antigen-experienced comparison.

Germline-derived CDR1 and CDR2 are DFQATT and SNEGSKA (reference sequence). Trimming pared 3 bases from V and 4 bases from J, leaving 13 bases between. The CDR3 totals 13 residues. The authors isolated at least 6 million PBMCs per sample. About this clonotype itself: The antigen is not known.

The second PCR ran about 6 to 12 cycles with a sample-barcoded 5' primer and J-beta primers. Template switching added a 12-random-nucleotide identifier to every cDNA molecule. MiXCR was run by TCRdb on the 5' RACE reads, yielding one entry per CDR3 protein. The sample has around 1.5 million distinct CDR3 sequences; about 43% are singletons. V usage is TRBV20-1 and J usage is TRBJ2-7; D is possibly TRBD2 (5 bases). The sequence came from a woman under 30 in good health. Sequencing was performed on blood. The CDR3 region is CSASPAARYEQYF. The CDR3, as DNA: TGCAGTGCTAGCCCAGCGGCACGTTACGAGCAGTACTTC.